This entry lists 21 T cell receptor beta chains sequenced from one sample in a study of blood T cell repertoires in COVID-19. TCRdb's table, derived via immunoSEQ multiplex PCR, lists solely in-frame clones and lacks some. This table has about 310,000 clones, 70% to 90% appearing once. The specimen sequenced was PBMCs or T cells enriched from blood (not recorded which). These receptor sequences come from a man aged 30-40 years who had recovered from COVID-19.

The CDR3 sequence: CASSLTRYNEQFF. CDR3 nucleotides: TGTGCCAGCAGCTTAACGAGGTATAATGAGCAGTTCTTC. The rearrangement joins TRBV7-3 to TRBJ2-1; no reliable D call. CDR1 and CDR2 (germline): SGHTA, FQGTGA. V was cut by 0 bases and J by 7 bases, with 7 bases left in between. The CDR3 extends over 13 amino acids.

The CDR3 sequence: CAISKGQERYGYTF. The CDR3 bases are TGTGCCATCAGTAAAGGACAGGAGAGATATGGCTACACCTTC. V usage is TRBV10-3 and J usage is TRBJ1-2; 7 positions agree with TRBD1. The V gene end was trimmed by 5 bases and the J gene end by 5 bases; junction bases not matched to a gene: 8. Germline assignment: CDR1 ENHRY and CDR2 SYGVKD. The CDR3 loop spans 14 amino acids.

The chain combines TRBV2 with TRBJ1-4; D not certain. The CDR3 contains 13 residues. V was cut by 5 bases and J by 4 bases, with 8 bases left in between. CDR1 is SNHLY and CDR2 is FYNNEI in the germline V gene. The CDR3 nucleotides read TGTGCCAGCAGTCCCCGGGGTAATGAAAAACTGTTTTTT. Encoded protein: CASSPRGNEKLFF. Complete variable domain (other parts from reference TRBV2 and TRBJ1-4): EPEVTQTPSHQVTQMGQEVILRCVPISNHLYFYWYRQILGQKVEFLVSFYNNEISEKSEIFDDQFSVERPDGSNFTLKIRSTKLEDSAMYFCASSPRGNEKLFFGSGTQLSVL.

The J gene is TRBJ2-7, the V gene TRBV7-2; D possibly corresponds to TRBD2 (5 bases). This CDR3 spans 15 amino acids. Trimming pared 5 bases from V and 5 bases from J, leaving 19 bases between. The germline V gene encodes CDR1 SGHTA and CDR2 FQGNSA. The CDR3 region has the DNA TGTGCCAGCAGCCCCAGGAACGGGGTCGTCAACGAGCAGTACTTC. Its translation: CASSPRNGVVNEQYF. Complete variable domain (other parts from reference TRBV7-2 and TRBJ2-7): GAGVSQSPSNKVTEKGKDVELRCDPISGHTALYWYRQSLGQGLEFLIYFQGNSAPDKSGLPSDRFSAERTGGSVSTLTIQRTQQEDSAVYLCASSPRNGVVNEQYFGPGTRLTVT.

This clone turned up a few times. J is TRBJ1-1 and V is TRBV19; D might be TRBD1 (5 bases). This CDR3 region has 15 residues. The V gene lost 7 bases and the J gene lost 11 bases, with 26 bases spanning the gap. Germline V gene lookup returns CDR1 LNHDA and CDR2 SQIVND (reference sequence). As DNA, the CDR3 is TGTGCCAGTACAGAGATTGGGACTCCTGAACGGAGGGCTTTCTTT. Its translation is CASTEIGTPERRAFF.

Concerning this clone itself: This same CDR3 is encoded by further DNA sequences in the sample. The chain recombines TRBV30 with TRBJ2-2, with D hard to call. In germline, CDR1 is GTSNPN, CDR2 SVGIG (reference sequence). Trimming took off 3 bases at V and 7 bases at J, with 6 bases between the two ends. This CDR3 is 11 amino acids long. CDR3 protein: CAWRLVGELFF. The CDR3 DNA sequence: TGTGCCTGGAGGCTAGTCGGGGAGCTGTTTTTT.

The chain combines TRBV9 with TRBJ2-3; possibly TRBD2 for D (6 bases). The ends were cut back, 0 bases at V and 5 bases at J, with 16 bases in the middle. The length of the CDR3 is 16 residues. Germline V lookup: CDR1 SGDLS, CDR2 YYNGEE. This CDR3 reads CASSVERGPRGDTQYF. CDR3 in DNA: TGTGCCAGCAGCGTAGAAAGGGGCCCGCGGGGAGATACGCAGTATTTT. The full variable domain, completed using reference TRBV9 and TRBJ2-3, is DSGVTQTPKHLITATGQRVTLRCSPRSGDLSVYWYQQSLDQGLQFLIQYYNGEERAKGNILERFSAQQFPDLHSELNLSSLELGDSALYFCASSVERGPRGDTQYFGPGTRLTVL.

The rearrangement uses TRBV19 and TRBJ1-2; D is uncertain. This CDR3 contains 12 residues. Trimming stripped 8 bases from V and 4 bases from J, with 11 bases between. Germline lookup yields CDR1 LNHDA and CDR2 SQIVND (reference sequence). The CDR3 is CASHPGGYGYTF. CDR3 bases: TGTGCCAGTCATCCGGGAGGCTATGGCTACACCTTC.

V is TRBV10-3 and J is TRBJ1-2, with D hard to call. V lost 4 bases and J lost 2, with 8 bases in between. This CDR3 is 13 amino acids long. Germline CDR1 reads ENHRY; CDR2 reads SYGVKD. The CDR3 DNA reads TGTGCCATCAGTGCTGGCCAGAACTATGGCTACACCTTC. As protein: CAISAGQNYGYTF.

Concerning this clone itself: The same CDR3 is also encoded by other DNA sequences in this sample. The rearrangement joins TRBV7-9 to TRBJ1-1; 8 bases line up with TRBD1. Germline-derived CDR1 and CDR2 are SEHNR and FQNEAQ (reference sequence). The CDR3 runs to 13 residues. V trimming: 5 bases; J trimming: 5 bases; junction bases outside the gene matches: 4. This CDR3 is CASSPTGGTEAFF. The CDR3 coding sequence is TGTGCCAGCAGCCCCACAGGGGGGACTGAAGCTTTCTTT.

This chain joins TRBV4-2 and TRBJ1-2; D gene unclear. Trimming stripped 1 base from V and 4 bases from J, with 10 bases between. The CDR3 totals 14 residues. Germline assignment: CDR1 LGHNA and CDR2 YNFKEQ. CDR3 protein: CASSQVGESYGYTF. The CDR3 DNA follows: TGTGCCAGCAGCCAAGTCGGGGAAAGCTATGGCTACACCTTC.

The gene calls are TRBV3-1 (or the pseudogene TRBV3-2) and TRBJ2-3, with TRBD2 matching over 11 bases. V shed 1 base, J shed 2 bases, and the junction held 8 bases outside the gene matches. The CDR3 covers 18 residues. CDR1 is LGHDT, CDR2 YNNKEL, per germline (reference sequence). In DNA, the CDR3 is TGTGCCAGCAGCCAAGCTTTTCCTAGCGGGGGGATCACAGATACGCAGTATTTT. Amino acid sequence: CASSQAFPSGGITDTQYF.

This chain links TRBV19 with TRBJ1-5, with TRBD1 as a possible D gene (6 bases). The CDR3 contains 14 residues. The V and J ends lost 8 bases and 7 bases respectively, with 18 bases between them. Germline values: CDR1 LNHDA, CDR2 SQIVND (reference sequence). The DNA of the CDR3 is TGTGCCAGTTCAACTATCAGGGGCCGGCAGCCCCAGCATTTT. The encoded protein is CASSTIRGRQPQHF.

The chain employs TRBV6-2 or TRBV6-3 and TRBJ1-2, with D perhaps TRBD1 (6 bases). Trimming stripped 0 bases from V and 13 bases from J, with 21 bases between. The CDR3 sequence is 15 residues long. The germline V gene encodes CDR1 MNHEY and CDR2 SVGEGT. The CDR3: CASSYSILQGPLCTF. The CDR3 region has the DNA TGTGCCAGCAGTTACTCAATTTTACAGGGTCCTCTTTGCACCTTC.

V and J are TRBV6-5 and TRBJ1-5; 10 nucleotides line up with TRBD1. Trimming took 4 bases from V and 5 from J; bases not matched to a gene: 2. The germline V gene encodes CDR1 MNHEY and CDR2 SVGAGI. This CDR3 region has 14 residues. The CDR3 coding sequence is TGTGCCAGCAGTTCGACAGGGGGCTATCAGCCCCAGCATTTT. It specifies CASSSTGGYQPQHF.

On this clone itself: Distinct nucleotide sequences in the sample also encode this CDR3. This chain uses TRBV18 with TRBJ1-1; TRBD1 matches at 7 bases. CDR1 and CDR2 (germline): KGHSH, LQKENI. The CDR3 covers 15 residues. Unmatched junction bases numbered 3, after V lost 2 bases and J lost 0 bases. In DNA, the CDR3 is TGTGCCAGCTCACCAACGGGACAGTTGAACACTGAAGCTTTCTTT. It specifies CASSPTGQLNTEAFF. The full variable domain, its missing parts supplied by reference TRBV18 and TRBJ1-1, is NAGVMQNPRHLVRRRGQEARLRCSPMKGHSHVYWYRQLPEEGLKFMVYLQKENIIDESGMPKERFSAEFPKEGPSILRIQQVVRGDSAAYFCASSPTGQLNTEAFFGQGTRLTVV.

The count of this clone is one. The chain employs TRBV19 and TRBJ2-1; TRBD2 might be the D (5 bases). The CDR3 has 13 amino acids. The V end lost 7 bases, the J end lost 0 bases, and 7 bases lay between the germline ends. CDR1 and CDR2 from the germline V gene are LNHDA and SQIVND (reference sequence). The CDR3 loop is CASKRDSYNEQFF. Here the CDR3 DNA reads TGTGCCAGTAAGAGGGACTCCTACAATGAGCAGTTCTTC.

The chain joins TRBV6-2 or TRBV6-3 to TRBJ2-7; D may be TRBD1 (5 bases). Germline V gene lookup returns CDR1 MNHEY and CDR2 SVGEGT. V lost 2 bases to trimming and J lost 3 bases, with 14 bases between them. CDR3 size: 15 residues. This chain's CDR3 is CASSYQQGTFYEQYF. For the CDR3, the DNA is TGTGCCAGCAGTTACCAGCAGGGCACGTTCTACGAGCAGTACTTC.

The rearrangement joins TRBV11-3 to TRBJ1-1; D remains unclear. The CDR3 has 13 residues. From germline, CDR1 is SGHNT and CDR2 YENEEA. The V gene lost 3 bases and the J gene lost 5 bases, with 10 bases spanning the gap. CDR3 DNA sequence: TGTGCCAGCAGCTTGAGTGAGTCGACTGAAGCTTTCTTT. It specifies CASSLSESTEAFF.

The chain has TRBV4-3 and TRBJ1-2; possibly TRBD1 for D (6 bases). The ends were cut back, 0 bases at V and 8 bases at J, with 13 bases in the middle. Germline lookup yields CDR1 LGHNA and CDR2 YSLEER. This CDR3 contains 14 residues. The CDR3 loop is CASSQDVGGAGYTF. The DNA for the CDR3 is TGCGCCAGCAGCCAAGATGTAGGGGGGGCCGGCTACACCTTC.

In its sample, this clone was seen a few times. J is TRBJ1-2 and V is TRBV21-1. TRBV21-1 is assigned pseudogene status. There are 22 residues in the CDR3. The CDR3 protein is CASSKDQGEDYTPPKPDYGYTF. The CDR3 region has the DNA TGTGCCAGCAGCAAAGACCAGGGTGAGGACTATACTCCCCCCAAACCGGACTATGGCTACACCTTC.